This TCR beta chain was found in a study of beta chain features in type 1 diabetes. Study-wide points: In every one of the four CD4+ subsets, TCRB CDR3s were moderately but significantly shorter in Type 1 diabetes patients.

All of the isolated RNA was reverse transcribed, so expressed TCRB transcripts were sequenced. Profiling relied on immunoSEQ multiplex PCR, and the TCRdb table lists in-frame clones only, not all of them. The sample includes fewer than 400,000 clones, around 9.7% of them seen just once. About this clone: Its antigen is as yet unknown.

The CDR3 length is 11 residues. Germline loops: CDR1 MNHEY, CDR2 SVGAGI. Trimming took 7 bases from V and 6 from J, leaving 6 bases between them. The clonotype was recovered from a man aged 30 to 39 with type 1 diabetes. The specimen was central memory CD4+ T cells from blood. This chain links TRBV6-5 with TRBJ1-4; D is undetermined. CDR3 sequence: CASMSYEKLFF. The CDR3 DNA reads as TGTGCCAGCATGTCATATGAAAAACTGTTTTTT.